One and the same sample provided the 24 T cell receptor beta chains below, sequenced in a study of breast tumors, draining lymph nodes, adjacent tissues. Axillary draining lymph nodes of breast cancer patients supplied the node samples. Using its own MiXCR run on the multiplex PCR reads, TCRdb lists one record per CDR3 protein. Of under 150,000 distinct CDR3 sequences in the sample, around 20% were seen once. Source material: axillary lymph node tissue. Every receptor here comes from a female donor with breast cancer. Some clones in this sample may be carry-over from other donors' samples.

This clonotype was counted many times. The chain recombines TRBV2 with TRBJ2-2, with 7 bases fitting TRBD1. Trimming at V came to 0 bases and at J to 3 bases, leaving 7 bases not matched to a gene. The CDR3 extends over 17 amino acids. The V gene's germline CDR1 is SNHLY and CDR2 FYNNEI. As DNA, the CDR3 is TGTGCCAGCAGTGAAGCCTGGGACACAGGGGACACCGGGGAGCTGTTTTTT. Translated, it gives CASSEAWDTGDTGELFF.

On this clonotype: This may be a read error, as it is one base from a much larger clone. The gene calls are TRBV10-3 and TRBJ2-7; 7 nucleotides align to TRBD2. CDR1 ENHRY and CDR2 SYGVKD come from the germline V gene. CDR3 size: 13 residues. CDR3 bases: TGTGCCAGCATGCTAGCGGCCTCCTACGGGCAGTACTTC. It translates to CASMLAASYGQYF.

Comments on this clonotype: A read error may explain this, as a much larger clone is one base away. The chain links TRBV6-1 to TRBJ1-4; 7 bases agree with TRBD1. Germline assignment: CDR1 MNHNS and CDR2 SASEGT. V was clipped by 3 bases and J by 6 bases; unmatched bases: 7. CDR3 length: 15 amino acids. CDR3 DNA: TGTGCCAGCAGTGATTCAGGGGGGGCGGATGAAAAACTGTTTTTT. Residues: CASSDSGGADEKLFF.

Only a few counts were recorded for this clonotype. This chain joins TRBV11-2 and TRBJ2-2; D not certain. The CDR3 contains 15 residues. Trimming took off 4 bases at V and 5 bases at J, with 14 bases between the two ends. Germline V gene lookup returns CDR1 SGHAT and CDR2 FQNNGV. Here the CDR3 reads CASSYTYEWTGELFF. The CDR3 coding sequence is TGTGCCAGCAGCTACACATACGAGTGGACCGGGGAGCTGTTTTTT.

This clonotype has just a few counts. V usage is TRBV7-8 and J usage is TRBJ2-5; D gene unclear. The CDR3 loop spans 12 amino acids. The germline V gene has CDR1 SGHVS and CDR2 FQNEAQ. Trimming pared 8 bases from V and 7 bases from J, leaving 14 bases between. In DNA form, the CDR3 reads TGTGCCAGCGGCTGGGTTTTGGGGACCCAGTACTTC. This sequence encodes CASGWVLGTQYF.

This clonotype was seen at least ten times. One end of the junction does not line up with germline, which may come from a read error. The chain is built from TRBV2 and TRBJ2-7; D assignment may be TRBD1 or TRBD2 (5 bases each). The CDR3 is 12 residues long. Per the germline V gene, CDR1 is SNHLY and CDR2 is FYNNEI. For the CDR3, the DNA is TGTGCCAGCAGTGAATATAAGTGGGACCCCTGCTTC. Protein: CASSEYKWDPCF.

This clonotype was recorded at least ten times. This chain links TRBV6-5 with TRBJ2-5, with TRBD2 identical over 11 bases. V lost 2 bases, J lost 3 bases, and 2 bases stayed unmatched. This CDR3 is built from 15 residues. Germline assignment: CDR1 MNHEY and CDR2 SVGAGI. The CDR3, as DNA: TGTGCCAGCAGTTACATAGCGGGAGGGGAAGAGACCCAGTACTTC. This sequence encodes CASSYIAGGEETQYF.

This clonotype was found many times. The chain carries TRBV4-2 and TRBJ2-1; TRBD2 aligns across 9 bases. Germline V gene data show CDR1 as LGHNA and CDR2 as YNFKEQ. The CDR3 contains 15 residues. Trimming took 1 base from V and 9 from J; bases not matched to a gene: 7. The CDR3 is CASSQGREGMGEQFF. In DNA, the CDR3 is TGTGCCAGCAGCCAAGGGCGGGAGGGTATGGGTGAGCAGTTCTTC.

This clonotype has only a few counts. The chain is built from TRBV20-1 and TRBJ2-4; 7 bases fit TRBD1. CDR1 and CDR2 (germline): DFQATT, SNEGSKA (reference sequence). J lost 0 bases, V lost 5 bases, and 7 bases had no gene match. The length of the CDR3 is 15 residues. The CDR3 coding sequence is TGCAGTGCTGAGACAGGGAAAAGAGCCAAAAACATTCAGTACTTC. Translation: CSAETGKRAKNIQYF.

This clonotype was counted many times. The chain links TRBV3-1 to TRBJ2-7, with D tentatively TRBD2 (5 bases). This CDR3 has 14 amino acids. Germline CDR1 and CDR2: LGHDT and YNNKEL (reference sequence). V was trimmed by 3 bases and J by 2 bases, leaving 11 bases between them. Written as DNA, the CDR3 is TGTGCCAGCAGCCAGCGAGGGAATCCCTACGAGCAGTACTTC. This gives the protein CASSQRGNPYEQYF.

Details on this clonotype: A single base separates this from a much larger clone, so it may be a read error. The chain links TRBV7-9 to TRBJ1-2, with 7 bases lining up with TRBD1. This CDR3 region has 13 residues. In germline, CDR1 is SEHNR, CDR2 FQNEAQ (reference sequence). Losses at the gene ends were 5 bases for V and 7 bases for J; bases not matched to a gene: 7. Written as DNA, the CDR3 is TGTGCCAGCAGCCACGGAGGGGGCTGTGGCTACACCTTC. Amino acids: CASSHGGGCGYTF.

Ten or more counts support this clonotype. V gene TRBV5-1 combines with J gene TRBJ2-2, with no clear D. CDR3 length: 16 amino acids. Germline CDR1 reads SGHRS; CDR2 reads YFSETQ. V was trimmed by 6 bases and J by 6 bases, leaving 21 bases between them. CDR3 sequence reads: CASKRSASFTPGELFF. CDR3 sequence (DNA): TGCGCCAGCAAACGGTCCGCGTCTTTTACTCCCGGGGAGCTGTTTTTT. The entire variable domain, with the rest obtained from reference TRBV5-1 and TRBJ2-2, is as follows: KAGVTQTPRYLIKTRGQQVTLSCSPISGHRSVSWYQQTPGQGLQFLFEYFSETQRNKGNFPGRFSGRQFSNSRSEMNVSTLELGDSALYLCASKRSASFTPGELFFGEGSRLTVL.

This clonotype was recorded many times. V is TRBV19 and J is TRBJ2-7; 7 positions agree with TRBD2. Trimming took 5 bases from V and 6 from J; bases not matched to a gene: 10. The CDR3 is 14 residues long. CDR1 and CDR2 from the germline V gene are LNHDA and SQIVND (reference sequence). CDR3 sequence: CASSLRLAPIEQYF. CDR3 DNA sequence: TGTGCCAGTAGTCTAAGACTAGCTCCCATCGAGCAGTACTTC.

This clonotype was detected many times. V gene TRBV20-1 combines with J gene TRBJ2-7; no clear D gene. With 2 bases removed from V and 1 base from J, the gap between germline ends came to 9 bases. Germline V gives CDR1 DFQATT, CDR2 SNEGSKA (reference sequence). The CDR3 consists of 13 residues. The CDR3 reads CSARKALSYEQYF. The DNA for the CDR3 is TGCAGTGCTAGAAAAGCGCTTTCCTACGAGCAGTACTTC.

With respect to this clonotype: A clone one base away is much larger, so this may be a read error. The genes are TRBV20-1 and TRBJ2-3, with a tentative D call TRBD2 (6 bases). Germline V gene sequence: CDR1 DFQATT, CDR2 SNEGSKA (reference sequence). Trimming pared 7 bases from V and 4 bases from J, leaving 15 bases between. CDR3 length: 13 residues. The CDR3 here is CSGTGTGADTQYF. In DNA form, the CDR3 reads TGCAGTGGGACCGGGACTGGTGCAGATACGCAGTATTTT.

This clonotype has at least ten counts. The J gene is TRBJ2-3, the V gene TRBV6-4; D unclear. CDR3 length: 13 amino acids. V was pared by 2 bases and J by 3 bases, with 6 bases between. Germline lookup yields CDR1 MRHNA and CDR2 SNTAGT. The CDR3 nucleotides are TGTGCCAGCAGTGACCAAGGGACAGATACGCAGTATTTT. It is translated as CASSDQGTDTQYF.

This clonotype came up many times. CDR3 sequence: CASIPGPYTSQETQYF. The CDR3 DNA sequence: TGCGCCAGCATCCCGGGACCATATACAAGCCAAGAGACCCAGTACTTC. This chain links TRBV10-1 with TRBJ2-5; the D gene could be TRBD1 or TRBD2 (5 bases each). Germline CDR1 WNHNN, CDR2 SYGVQD (reference sequence). This CDR3 spans 16 amino acids. V was trimmed by 7 bases and J by 1 base, leaving 19 bases between them.

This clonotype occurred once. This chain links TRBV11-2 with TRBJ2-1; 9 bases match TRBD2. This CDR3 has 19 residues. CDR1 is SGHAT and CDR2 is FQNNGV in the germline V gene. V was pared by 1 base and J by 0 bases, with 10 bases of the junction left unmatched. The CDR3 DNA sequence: TGTGCCAGCAGCTTAGGAGCCCTAGCGGGGTCCAGCTCCTACAATGAGCAGTTCTTC. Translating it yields CASSLGALAGSSSYNEQFF. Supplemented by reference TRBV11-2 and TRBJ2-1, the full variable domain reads EAGVAQSPRYKIIEKRQSVAFWCNPISGHATLYWYQQILGQGPKLLIQFQNNGVVDDSQLPKDRFSAERLKGVDSTLKIQPAKLEDSAVYLCASSLGALAGSSSYNEQFFGPGTRLTVL.

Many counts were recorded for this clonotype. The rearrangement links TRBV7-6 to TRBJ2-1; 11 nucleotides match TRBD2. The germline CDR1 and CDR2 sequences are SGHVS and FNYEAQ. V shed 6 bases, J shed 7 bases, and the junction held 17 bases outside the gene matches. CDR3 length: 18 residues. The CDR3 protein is CASRLSSGRQGSRNEQFF. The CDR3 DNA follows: TGTGCCAGCAGACTCTCTAGCGGGAGGCAGGGTTCTAGGAATGAGCAGTTCTTC.

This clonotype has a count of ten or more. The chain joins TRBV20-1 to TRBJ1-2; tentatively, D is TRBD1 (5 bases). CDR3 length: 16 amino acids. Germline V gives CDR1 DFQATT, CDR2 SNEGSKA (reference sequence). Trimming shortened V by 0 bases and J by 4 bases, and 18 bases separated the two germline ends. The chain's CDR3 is CSAREEGSTRIYGYTF. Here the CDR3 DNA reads TGCAGTGCTAGAGAAGAGGGGAGTACGAGGATCTATGGCTACACCTTC.

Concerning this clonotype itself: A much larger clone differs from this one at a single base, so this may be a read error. The CDR3 sequence: CASSLALAGGASTDTRYF. The CDR3 coding sequence is TGTGCCAGCAGCTTGGCGCTAGCGGGAGGGGCTAGCACAGATACGCGGTATTTT. The gene calls are TRBV5-5 and TRBJ2-3, with TRBD2 identical over 12 bases. The CDR3 extends over 18 amino acids. The germline gives CDR1 SGHKS, CDR2 YYEKEE (reference sequence). The full variable domain, with the rest looked up from reference TRBV5-5 and TRBJ2-3, is DAGVTQSPTHLIKTRGQQVTLRCSPISGHKSVSWYQQVLGQGPQFIFQYYEKEERGRGNFPDRFSARQFPNYSSELNVNALLLGDSALYLCASSLALAGGASTDTRYFGPGTRLTVL.

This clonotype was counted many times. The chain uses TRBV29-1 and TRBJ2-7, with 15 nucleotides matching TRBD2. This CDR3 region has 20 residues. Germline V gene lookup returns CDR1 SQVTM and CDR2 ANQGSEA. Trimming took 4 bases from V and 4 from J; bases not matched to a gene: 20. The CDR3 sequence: CSVGGEGMGTSGRFGYEQYF. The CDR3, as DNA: TGCAGCGTTGGGGGAGAGGGGATGGGGACTAGCGGGAGGTTTGGTTACGAGCAGTACTTC.

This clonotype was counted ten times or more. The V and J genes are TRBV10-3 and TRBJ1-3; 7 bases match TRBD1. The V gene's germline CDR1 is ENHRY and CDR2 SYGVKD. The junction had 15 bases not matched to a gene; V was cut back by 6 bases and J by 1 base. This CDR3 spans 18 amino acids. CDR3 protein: CAISRRGDSLSSGNTIYF. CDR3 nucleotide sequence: TGTGCCATCAGCCGACGCGGGGACAGCCTATCTTCTGGAAACACCATATATTTT.

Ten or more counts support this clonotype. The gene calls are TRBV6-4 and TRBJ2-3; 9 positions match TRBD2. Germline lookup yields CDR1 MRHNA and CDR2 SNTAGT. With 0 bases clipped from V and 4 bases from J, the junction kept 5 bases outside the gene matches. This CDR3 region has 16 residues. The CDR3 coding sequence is TGTGCCAGCAGTGACTCGCCTAGCGGGACACCAGATACGCAGTATTTT. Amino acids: CASSDSPSGTPDTQYF.